This T cell receptor (beta chain) derives from a study of T cells in localized non-small cell lung cancer. Regarding the study as a whole: The study detected a median around 57 of the top 100 tumor clones in adjacent lung. Uninvolved adjacent lung had more T cell clonality than any other tissue, topping tumor. The study linked higher blood T cell density to longer overall survival.

Trimming removed 0 bases from V and 1 base from J, with 8 bases in between. CDR3 length equals 15 residues. In germline, CDR1 is SGHAT, CDR2 FQDESV (reference sequence). Of note for this clone: Antigen unknown.

Only in-frame clones appear in the TCRdb table, and some are missing; sequencing was by immunoSEQ multiplex PCR. The profile shows 45,000 to 65,000 clones, around three quarters of them singletons. This sequence originates from a woman aged 40-69 years with stage II lung adenocarcinoma. The sequencing here drew on PBMCs, taken before any cancer treatment. This chain uses TRBV11-1 with TRBJ2-3; D unclear. The CDR3 reads CASSLAGWGTDTQYF. Written as DNA, the CDR3 is TGTGCCAGCAGCTTAGCCGGGTGGGGCACAGATACGCAGTATTTT.